The clone carrying this T cell receptor beta chain has just a few counts. In germline, CDR1 is DFQATT, CDR2 SNEGSKA (reference sequence). The length of the CDR3 is 12 residues. The sample originates from a study of blood T cells in healthy people across ages. PCR was performed a second time for about 6 to 12 cycles using a sample-barcoded 5' primer and a J-beta primer mix. TCRdb re-analysed the 5' RACE reads in MiXCR, keeping a single row per CDR3 protein. This table holds 1.5 million or so distinct CDR3 sequences, 35% to 45% found once. The clonotype comes from a woman between 18 and 29 years old in good health. The sequencing input was blood. The J gene is TRBJ2-7, the V gene TRBV20-1; 7 positions agree with TRBD1. CDR3 in DNA: TGCAACGCGCAAAGGGGGCCCTACGAGCAGTACTTC. Its translation is CNAQRGPYEQYF.